These 18 T cell receptor beta chains came from one sample sequenced in a study of cytomegalovirus exposure and HLA in healthy donors. The PCR made use of 60 Vbeta and 13 Jbeta primers. Sequenced by immunoSEQ multiplex PCR; TCRdb stores in-frame clones only, minus some. The sample lists some 140,000 clones; approximately 80% were seen once. Specimen: PBMCs. The source is a man aged 25-45 years in good health and CMV-seronegative.

J is TRBJ1-5 and V is TRBV27, with a weak D call TRBD1 (6 bases). V shed 6 bases and J shed 5 bases, with 11 bases lying between them. The CDR3 has 13 amino acids. Per the germline V gene, CDR1 is MNHEY and CDR2 is SMNVEV (reference sequence). CDR3 sequence (DNA): TGTGCCAGCAGGGTAAACAGGGATCAGCCCCAGCATTTT. Its translation: CASRVNRDQPQHF.

The chain uses TRBV4-2 and TRBJ2-7; D uncertain. This CDR3 is built from 15 residues. V lost 0 bases and J 2 bases, leaving 11 bases between the germline ends. CDR1 is LGHNA, CDR2 YNFKEQ, per germline. CDR3 sequence (DNA): TGTGCCAGCAGCCAAGATGTTGCTAATCCCTACGAGCAGTACTTC. It translates to CASSQDVANPYEQYF.

The CDR3 reads CASSPRPGTTNEKLFF. The CDR3 nucleotides are TGTGCCAGCAGTCCACGCCCGGGGACAACTAATGAAAAACTGTTTTTT. The chain carries TRBV28 and TRBJ1-4; D not resolved. This CDR3 has 16 residues. Germline lookup yields CDR1 MDHEN and CDR2 SYDVKM. Trimming cost V 5 bases and J 0 bases, with 13 bases left between them.

CDR3 loop: CASSCWREREWDTQYF. The CDR3 DNA is TGTGCCAGCAGCTGTTGGCGGGAGCGGGAATGGGATACGCAGTATTTT. This rearrangement joins TRBV21-1 to TRBJ2-3; the table's D gene call, TRBD2, was not cross checked with the DNA. TRBV21-1 is a pseudogene. This CDR3 comprises 16 residues.

The chain has TRBV18 and TRBJ1-1, with 7 bases matching TRBD1. This CDR3 has 14 amino acids. Germline CDR1 reads KGHSH; CDR2 reads LQKENI. J gave up 4 bases and V 3 bases, and 5 bases lay outside the gene matches. CDR3 residues: CASSPDRSVTEAFF. The DNA for the CDR3 is TGTGCCAGCTCACCGGACAGGTCGGTCACTGAAGCTTTCTTT.

In DNA form, the CDR3 reads TGTGCCAGCAGCGCGTGGACAGGGGAGACCCAGTACTTC. This encodes CASSAWTGETQYF. V gene TRBV21-1 combines with J gene TRBJ2-5; the D call of TRBD1 is as the table states it, not checked on the DNA. TRBV21-1 is labeled a pseudogene. The CDR3 has 13 amino acids.

The genes are TRBV18 and TRBJ1-5; TRBD1 matches at 7 bases. The CDR3 spans 15 residues. V trimming: 5 bases; J trimming: 3 bases; junction bases outside the gene matches: 7. CDR1 is KGHSH, CDR2 LQKENI, per germline. CDR3 residues: CASSSMTGPNQPQHF. The CDR3 nucleotides read TGTGCCAGCTCATCTATGACAGGGCCCAATCAGCCCCAGCATTTT.

The rearrangement joins TRBV11-2 to TRBJ1-4; D unresolved. Germline loops: CDR1 SGHAT, CDR2 FQNNGV. The CDR3 spans 19 residues. With 1 base removed from V and 0 bases from J, the gap between germline ends came to 18 bases. CDR3 loop: CASSLVWRDGLPTNEKLFF. The CDR3 nucleotides are TGTGCCAGCAGCTTAGTCTGGCGCGACGGACTACCAACTAATGAAAAACTGTTTTTT.

This clone was seen a handful of times. The chain couples TRBV6-5 to TRBJ2-3, with D tentatively TRBD2 (5 bases). V was cut by 0 bases and J by 3 bases, with 13 bases left in between. The germline V gene has CDR1 MNHEY and CDR2 SVGAGI. CDR3 length: 16 amino acids. The CDR3 DNA reads TGTGCCAGCAGTTACTCGAGGGAGATCAGTACAGATACGCAGTATTTT. Amino acid sequence: CASSYSREISTDTQYF.

This clone occurred once. The chain recombines TRBV6-5 with TRBJ1-1; perhaps TRBD1 as D (5 bases). Trimming took 8 bases from V and 5 from J, leaving 18 bases between them. This CDR3 has 14 residues. Germline CDR1 MNHEY, CDR2 SVGAGI. CDR3: CASGEGPRNTEAFF. In DNA form, the CDR3 reads TGTGCCAGCGGGGAGGGGCCTCGGAATACTGAAGCTTTCTTT.

The rearrangement links TRBV30 to TRBJ2-7; the match to TRBD1 covers 7 bases. In germline, CDR1 is GTSNPN, CDR2 SVGIG (reference sequence). The CDR3 runs to 17 residues. Losses at the gene ends were 1 base for V and 2 bases for J; bases not matched to a gene: 14. The CDR3 coding sequence is TGTGCCTGGAGTGGTTTAAGAGGGGGCCGCCGACCCTACGAGCAGTACTTC. Amino acids: CAWSGLRGGRRPYEQYF.

The J gene is TRBJ1-6, the V gene TRBV5-1; 7 bases match TRBD1. The CDR3 loop spans 17 amino acids. CDR1 and CDR2 from the germline V gene are SGHRS and YFSETQ. With V trimmed by 4 bases and J by 10 bases, 17 bases remained unmatched. The CDR3, as DNA: TGCGCCAGCAGCCGACTTCCGGGACAGAATTTAGGGTCACCCCTCCACTTT. Its protein is CASSRLPGQNLGSPLHF.

This clone was recorded only once. V and J are TRBV5-1 and TRBJ2-7, with TRBD2 as a possible D gene (5 bases). Per the germline V gene, CDR1 is SGHRS and CDR2 is YFSETQ. With 4 bases removed from V and 3 bases from J, the gap between germline ends came to 17 bases. CDR3 length: 15 amino acids. This CDR3 is CASSPLAGIGYEQYF. The CDR3 bases are TGCGCCAGCAGCCCACTCGCGGGTATTGGCTACGAGCAGTACTTC.

The chain joins TRBV7-2 to TRBJ2-3, with 8 bases aligning to TRBD2. V dropped 5 bases and J dropped 4; count of bases not matched to a gene: 5. Germline V gives CDR1 SGHTA, CDR2 FQGNSA. This CDR3 region has 14 residues. CDR3 coding DNA: TGTGCCAGCAGCAAAGCGGGAGCCCCAGATACGCAGTATTTT. Translated, it gives CASSKAGAPDTQYF.

The chain uses TRBV28 and TRBJ2-7, with TRBD2 matching over 8 bases. After removal of 8 bases from V and 2 bases from J, the junction contained 8 bases not matched to a gene. The CDR3 spans 14 residues. Germline assignment: CDR1 MDHEN and CDR2 SYDVKM. The CDR3 coding sequence is TGTGCCAGCCACACTAGCGGAGATACCTACGAGCAGTACTTC. This sequence encodes CASHTSGDTYEQYF.

The V and J genes are TRBV7-2 and TRBJ2-7, with 9 nucleotides matching TRBD1. Trimming cost V 4 bases and J 2 bases; bases outside gene matches: 6. The CDR3 has 15 amino acids. Germline V lookup: CDR1 SGHTA, CDR2 FQGNSA. The chain's CDR3 is CASSSGQGLTYEQYF. CDR3 DNA: TGTGCCAGCAGCTCCGGACAGGGGCTTACCTACGAGCAGTACTTC.

The J gene is TRBJ1-1, the V gene TRBV30; D perhaps matches TRBD1 (6 bases). The CDR3 length is 13 residues. The germline CDR1 and CDR2 sequences are GTSNPN and SVGIG (reference sequence). Trimming cost V 2 bases and J 1 base, with 8 bases left between them. The CDR3 bases are TGTGCCTGGAGTCTGGACAGGAACACTGAAGCTTTCTTT. This sequence encodes CAWSLDRNTEAFF.

This chain connects TRBV10-3 to TRBJ1-3, with 7 bases fitting TRBD1. The CDR3 totals 15 residues. With V trimmed by 9 bases and J by 0 bases, 8 bases remained unmatched. Germline V gives CDR1 ENHRY, CDR2 SYGVKD. The DNA of the CDR3 is TGTGCCATTTCACAGGGGCCTCCCTCTGGAAACACCATATATTTT. Translating gives CAISQGPPSGNTIYF.